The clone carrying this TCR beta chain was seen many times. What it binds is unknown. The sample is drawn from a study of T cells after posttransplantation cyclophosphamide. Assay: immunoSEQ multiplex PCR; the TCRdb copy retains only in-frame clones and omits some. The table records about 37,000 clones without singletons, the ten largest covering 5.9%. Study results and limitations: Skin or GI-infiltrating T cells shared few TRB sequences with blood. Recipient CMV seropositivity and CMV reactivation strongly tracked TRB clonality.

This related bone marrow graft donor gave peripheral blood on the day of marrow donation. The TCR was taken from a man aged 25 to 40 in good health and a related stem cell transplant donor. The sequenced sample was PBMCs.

DNA of the CDR3: TGTGCCAGCAGTGACCCGACAGGTTCCTCTGGAAACACCATATATTTT. It translates to CASSDPTGSSGNTIYF. V and J are TRBV6-1 and TRBJ1-3; possibly TRBD1 for D (6 bases). Germline-derived CDR1 and CDR2 are MNHNS and SASEGT. The CDR3 totals 16 residues. V was clipped by 3 bases and J by 0 bases, with 12 bases between them.